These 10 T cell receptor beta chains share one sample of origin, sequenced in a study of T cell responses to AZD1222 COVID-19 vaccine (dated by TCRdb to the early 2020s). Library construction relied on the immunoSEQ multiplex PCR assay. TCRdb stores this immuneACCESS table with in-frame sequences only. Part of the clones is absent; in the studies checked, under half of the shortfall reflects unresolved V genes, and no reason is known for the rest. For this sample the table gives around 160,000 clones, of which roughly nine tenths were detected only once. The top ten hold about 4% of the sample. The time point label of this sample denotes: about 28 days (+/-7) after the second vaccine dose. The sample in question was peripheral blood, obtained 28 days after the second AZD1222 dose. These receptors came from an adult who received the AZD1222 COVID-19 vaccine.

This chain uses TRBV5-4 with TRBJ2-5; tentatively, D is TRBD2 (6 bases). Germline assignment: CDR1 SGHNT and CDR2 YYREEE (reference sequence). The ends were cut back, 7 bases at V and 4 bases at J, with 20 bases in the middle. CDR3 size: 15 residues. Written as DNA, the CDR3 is TGTGCCAGCGGCGGACAAAGGGTGGAGGGAGAGACCCAGTACTTC. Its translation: CASGGQRVEGETQYF.

CDR3: CASSQRVLSGGSGNYGYTF. The CDR3 bases are TGTGCCAGCAGCCAACGCGTTCTTAGTGGGGGTTCGGGGAACTATGGCTACACCTTC. The rearrangement links TRBV4-2 to TRBJ1-2; D is possibly TRBD1 (5 bases). V gave up 2 bases and J gave up 2 bases, with 24 bases separating them. The CDR3 length is 19 residues. From germline, CDR1 is LGHNA and CDR2 YNFKEQ.

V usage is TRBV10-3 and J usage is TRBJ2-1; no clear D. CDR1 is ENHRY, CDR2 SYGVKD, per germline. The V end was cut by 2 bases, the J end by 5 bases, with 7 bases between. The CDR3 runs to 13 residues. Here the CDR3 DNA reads TGTGCCATCAGTGAGATCACCCACAATGAGCAGTTCTTC. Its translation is CAISEITHNEQFF.

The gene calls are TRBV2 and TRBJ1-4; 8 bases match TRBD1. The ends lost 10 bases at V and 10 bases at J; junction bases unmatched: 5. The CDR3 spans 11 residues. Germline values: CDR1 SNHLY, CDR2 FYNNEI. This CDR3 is CANLGQGKLFF. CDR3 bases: TGTGCCAATTTAGGACAGGGAAAACTGTTTTTT.

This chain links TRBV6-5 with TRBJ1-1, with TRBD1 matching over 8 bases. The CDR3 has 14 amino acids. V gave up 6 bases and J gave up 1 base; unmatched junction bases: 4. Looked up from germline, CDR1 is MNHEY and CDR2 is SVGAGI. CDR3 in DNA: TGTGCCAGCAGAATGGGACAGGCGAACACTGAAGCTTTCTTT. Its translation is CASRMGQANTEAFF.

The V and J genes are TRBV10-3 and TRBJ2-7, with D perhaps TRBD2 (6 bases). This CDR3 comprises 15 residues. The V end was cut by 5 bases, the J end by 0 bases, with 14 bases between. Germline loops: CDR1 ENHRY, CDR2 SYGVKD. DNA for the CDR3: TGTGCCATCAGTCCAGATAGGGAGGTCTCCTACGAGCAGTACTTC. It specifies CAISPDREVSYEQYF.

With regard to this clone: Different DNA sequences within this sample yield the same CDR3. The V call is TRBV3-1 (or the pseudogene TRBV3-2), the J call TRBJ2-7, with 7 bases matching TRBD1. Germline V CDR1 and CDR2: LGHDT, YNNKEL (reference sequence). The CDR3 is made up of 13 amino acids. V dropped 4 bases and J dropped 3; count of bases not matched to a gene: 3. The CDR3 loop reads CASSPTGVYEQYF. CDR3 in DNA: TGTGCCAGCAGCCCCACAGGGGTCTACGAGCAGTACTTC.

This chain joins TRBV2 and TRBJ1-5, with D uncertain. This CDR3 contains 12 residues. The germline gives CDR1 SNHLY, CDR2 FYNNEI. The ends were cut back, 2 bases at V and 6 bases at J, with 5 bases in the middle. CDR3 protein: CASSENFQPQHF. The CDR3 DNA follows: TGTGCCAGCAGTGAAAATTTTCAGCCCCAGCATTTT.

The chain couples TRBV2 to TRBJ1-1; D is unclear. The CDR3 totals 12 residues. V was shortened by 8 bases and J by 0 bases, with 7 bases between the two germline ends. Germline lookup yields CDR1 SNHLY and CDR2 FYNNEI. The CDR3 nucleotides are TGTGCCAGCGGTCAGCTGAACACTGAAGCTTTCTTT. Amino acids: CASGQLNTEAFF.

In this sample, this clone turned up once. CDR3 DNA sequence: TGTGCCAGCAGCCCCTGGTACGGAAACACCATATATTTT. It specifies CASSPWYGNTIYF. The V gene is TRBV5-6, the J gene TRBJ1-3; D unresolved. CDR1 is SGHDT, CDR2 YYEEEE, per germline. Trimming took off 4 bases at V and 4 bases at J, with 9 bases between the two ends. This CDR3 is built from 13 residues.